The rows below give T cell receptor beta chains drawn from one sample of a study of response to subunit inactivated influenza vaccine. One entry per CDR3 protein, called by TCRdb with MiXCR from the RT-PCR reads. Among 500,000 to 700,000 distinct CDR3 sequences listed, approximately 22% were seen once. The same specimen was also included in a second study, on T cells expressing NK-cell markers.

Source: CD4+ T cells sorted from PBMCs, taken 11 to 12 days after vaccination. Receptors were obtained from a man in his fifties who received an inactivated influenza vaccine. The CDR3 runs from the conserved cysteine through the conserved F or W. Fields, in order: D gene, V gene, J gene, CDR3 protein. The D gene is left open where the match is weak.

d_call: .; v_call: TRBV5-1; j_call: TRBJ2-5; cdr3_aa: CASSLGAAQIKYF
d_call: .; v_call: TRBV24-1; j_call: TRBJ1-3; cdr3_aa: CATSDSKSSGNTIYF
d_call: .; v_call: TRBV3-1; j_call: TRBJ1-2; cdr3_aa: CASSLKPGDGYTF
d_call: .; v_call: TRBV7-2; j_call: TRBJ2-1; cdr3_aa: CASSLARSGVVREQFF
d_call: .; v_call: TRBV4-1; j_call: TRBJ1-2; cdr3_aa: CASSQDLNVGGNGYTF
d_call: TRBD2; v_call: TRBV20-1; j_call: TRBJ2-3; cdr3_aa: CSARDVLAGVFDTQYF
d_call: TRBD2; v_call: TRBV20-1; j_call: TRBJ2-7; cdr3_aa: CSASRGLAGEQYF
d_call: TRBD2; v_call: TRBV20-1; j_call: TRBJ2-1; cdr3_aa: CSASRLAGANDEQFF
d_call: TRBD1; v_call: TRBV6-2/TRBV6-3; j_call: TRBJ2-5; cdr3_aa: CASSRQGTYQETQYF
d_call: .; v_call: TRBV20-1; j_call: TRBJ1-1; cdr3_aa: CSAQEDEYTEAFF
d_call: .; v_call: TRBV6-2/TRBV6-3; j_call: TRBJ2-3; cdr3_aa: CASSSSGAYADTQYF
d_call: .; v_call: TRBV29-1; j_call: TRBJ2-5; cdr3_aa: CSVNEQGFWETQYF
d_call: .; v_call: TRBV4-2; j_call: TRBJ2-1; cdr3_aa: CASSQIGGAGYNEQFF
d_call: .; v_call: TRBV20-1; j_call: TRBJ2-3; cdr3_aa: CSASEGRGSADTQYF
d_call: .; v_call: TRBV7-6; j_call: TRBJ2-5; cdr3_aa: CASSSYIPQETQYF
d_call: TRBD1; v_call: TRBV24-1; j_call: TRBJ2-5; cdr3_aa: CATSDRGPQETQYF
d_call: .; v_call: TRBV19; j_call: TRBJ1-1; cdr3_aa: CASSIRQANTEAFF
d_call: TRBD1; v_call: TRBV12-3/TRBV12-4; j_call: TRBJ2-7; cdr3_aa: CASSTTGPSYEQYF
d_call: .; v_call: TRBV7-5; j_call: TRBJ2-1; cdr3_aa: CISVPEASLASGGNEQFF
d_call: TRBD1; v_call: TRBV28; j_call: TRBJ1-1; cdr3_aa: CASSPTGEAFF
d_call: TRBD2; v_call: TRBV20-1; j_call: TRBJ2-1; cdr3_aa: CSARGVSGSLRNEQFF
d_call: .; v_call: TRBV20-1; j_call: TRBJ1-5; cdr3_aa: CSATATINQPQHF
d_call: .; v_call: TRBV20-1; j_call: TRBJ2-5; cdr3_aa: CSARSQDQETQYF
d_call: TRBD1; v_call: TRBV6-5; j_call: TRBJ2-7; cdr3_aa: CASSYPTGTGNYEQYF
d_call: .; v_call: TRBV15; j_call: TRBJ2-7; cdr3_aa: CATSRGGSSYEQYF
d_call: .; v_call: TRBV10-3; j_call: TRBJ1-6; cdr3_aa: CATSGRHSALHF
d_call: .; v_call: TRBV29-1; j_call: TRBJ2-1; cdr3_aa: CSVDRGYNEQFF
d_call: TRBD1; v_call: TRBV6-2/TRBV6-3; j_call: TRBJ1-5; cdr3_aa: CASSYPQGAQHF
d_call: TRBD1; v_call: TRBV12-3/TRBV12-4; j_call: TRBJ1-4; cdr3_aa: CASLDRVTNEKLFF
d_call: .; v_call: TRBV5-5; j_call: TRBJ2-7; cdr3_aa: CASSLVQDPYEQYF
d_call: .; v_call: TRBV5-1; j_call: TRBJ2-5; cdr3_aa: CASSLAGARLETQYF
d_call: .; v_call: TRBV18; j_call: TRBJ2-5; cdr3_aa: CASSVIGQETQYF
d_call: TRBD1; v_call: TRBV24-1; j_call: TRBJ2-1; cdr3_aa: CATSEAGQGSYNEQFF
d_call: .; v_call: TRBV15; j_call: TRBJ2-2; cdr3_aa: CATSRFGTANTGELFF
d_call: .; v_call: TRBV9; j_call: TRBJ2-2; cdr3_aa: CASGRRNTGELFF
d_call: TRBD1; v_call: TRBV7-8; j_call: TRBJ2-7; cdr3_aa: CASSGQGATSSYEQYF
d_call: .; v_call: TRBV20-1; j_call: TRBJ2-7; cdr3_aa: CSAPRGGTGTEQYF
d_call: .; v_call: TRBV9; j_call: TRBJ1-3; cdr3_aa: CASSVASGRNTIYF
d_call: .; v_call: TRBV10-1; j_call: TRBJ2-3; cdr3_aa: CASSQGMGPDTQYF
d_call: TRBD1; v_call: TRBV25-1; j_call: TRBJ2-2; cdr3_aa: CASELPGQGSTGELFF
d_call: .; v_call: TRBV20-1; j_call: TRBJ1-6; cdr3_aa: CSARDQGHNSPLHF
d_call: .; v_call: TRBV3-1; j_call: TRBJ2-7; cdr3_aa: CASSQSPGGLEQYF
d_call: .; v_call: TRBV20-1; j_call: TRBJ1-1; cdr3_aa: CSATTGTTEAFF
d_call: .; v_call: TRBV10-2; j_call: TRBJ1-1; cdr3_aa: CASSDPAKPEAFF
d_call: .; v_call: TRBV10-3; j_call: TRBJ2-2; cdr3_aa: CAISDSGGKTGELFF
d_call: .; v_call: TRBV12-3/TRBV12-4; j_call: TRBJ1-2; cdr3_aa: CASNRPNGYGYTF
d_call: TRBD1; v_call: TRBV24-1; j_call: TRBJ2-1; cdr3_aa: CATSEFRLTGGNEQFF
d_call: TRBD2; v_call: TRBV7-9; j_call: TRBJ2-6; cdr3_aa: CTGLALSSGANVLTF
d_call: .; v_call: TRBV7-9; j_call: TRBJ2-7; cdr3_aa: CASSSYQRWGYEQYF